This T cell receptor (beta chain) was identified during a study of breast tumors, draining lymph nodes, adjacent tissues. MiXCR, run by TCRdb on the multiplex PCR reads, gives a single entry per CDR3 protein. Here the sample spans 270,000 or so distinct CDR3 sequences, 30% being singletons. On this clonotype itself: Its target is unknown.

The lymph nodes were axillary draining lymph nodes from breast cancer patients. Broader study findings: Data only fit, rather than demonstrated, lymph node origin of most tumor T cells. Tumors had less TCR diversity than lymph nodes, more than nontumor tissue. Findings are consistent with lymph node origin and intratumoral expansion of most tumor T cells.

The V end was cut by 1 base, the J end by 0 bases, with 16 bases between. Germline lookup yields CDR1 SQVTM and CDR2 ANQGSEA. The CDR3 totals 16 residues. The receptor comes from a female donor with breast cancer. Some clones in this sample may be carry-over from other donors' samples. This chain joins TRBV29-1 and TRBJ2-7; possibly TRBD1 or TRBD2 for D (5 bases each). Sequenced sample: axillary lymph node tissue. CDR3 DNA sequence: TGCAGCGTTGAAGGGTGGGGCGGGTTGAGCTCCTACGAGCAGTACTTC. This encodes CSVEGWGGLSSYEQYF.